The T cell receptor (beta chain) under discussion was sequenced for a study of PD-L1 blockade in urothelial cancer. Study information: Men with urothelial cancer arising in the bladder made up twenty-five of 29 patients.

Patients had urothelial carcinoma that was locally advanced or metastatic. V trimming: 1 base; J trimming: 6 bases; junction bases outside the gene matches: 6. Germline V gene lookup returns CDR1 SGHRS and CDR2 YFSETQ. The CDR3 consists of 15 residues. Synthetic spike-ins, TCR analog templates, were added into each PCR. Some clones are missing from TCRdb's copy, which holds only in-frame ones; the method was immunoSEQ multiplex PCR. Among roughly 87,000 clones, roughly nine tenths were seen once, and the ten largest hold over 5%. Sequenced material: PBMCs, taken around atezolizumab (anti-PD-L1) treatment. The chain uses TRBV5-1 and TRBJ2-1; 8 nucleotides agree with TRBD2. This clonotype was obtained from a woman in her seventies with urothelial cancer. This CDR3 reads CASSLLAGGPNEQFF. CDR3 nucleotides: TGCGCCAGCAGCTTGCTGGCGGGAGGTCCCAATGAGCAGTTCTTC.